This TCR beta chain was identified during a study of blood T cell repertoires in COVID-19. The ends were cut back, 1 base at V and 4 bases at J, with 13 bases in the middle. The length of the CDR3 is 15 residues. The germline V gene encodes CDR1 SGHAT and CDR2 FQNNGV. Original processing methods: The assay estimated nucleated cells by amplifying reference gene primers. The method was immunoSEQ multiplex PCR; TCRdb's version includes in-frame clones alone and lacks a portion of them. V and J calls and clone size are as listed in that table; D and trimming were resolved from the DNA. The sample has more than 95,000 clones, over 75% seen once.

The chain carries TRBV11-2 and TRBJ2-5; the D gene is possibly TRBD2 (5 bases). The source of this sequence is a man in his forties or fifties with acute or convalescent COVID-19. What was sequenced was peripheral blood. DNA for the CDR3: TGTGCCAGCAGCTTAGGGGCTAGAGAGGGAGAGACCCAGTACTTC. Translating gives CASSLGAREGETQYF.